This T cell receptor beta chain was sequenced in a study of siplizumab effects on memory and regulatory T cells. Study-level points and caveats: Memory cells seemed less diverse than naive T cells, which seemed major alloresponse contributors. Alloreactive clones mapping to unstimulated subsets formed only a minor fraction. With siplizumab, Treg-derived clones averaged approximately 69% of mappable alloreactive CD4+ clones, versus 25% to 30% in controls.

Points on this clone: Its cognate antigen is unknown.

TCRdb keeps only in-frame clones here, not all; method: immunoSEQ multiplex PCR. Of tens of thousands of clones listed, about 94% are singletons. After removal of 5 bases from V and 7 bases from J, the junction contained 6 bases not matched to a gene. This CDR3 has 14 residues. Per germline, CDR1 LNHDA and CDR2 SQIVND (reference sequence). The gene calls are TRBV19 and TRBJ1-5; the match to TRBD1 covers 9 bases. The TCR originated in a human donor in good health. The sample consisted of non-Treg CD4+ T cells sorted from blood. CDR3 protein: CASSHRDRDQPQHF. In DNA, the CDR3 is TGTGCCAGTAGTCACCGGGACAGGGACCAGCCCCAGCATTTT.